One T cell receptor beta chain is described in this entry. Antigen: not known. The CDR3 sequence is 16 residues long. V shed 3 bases and J 7 bases; nucleotides not matched to a gene: 7. In germline, CDR1 is SGHTA, CDR2 FQGTGA. Nashville, Tennessee was home to all donors, each a Caucasian adult. CD8 memory pooled CD45RO+ cells and CCR7-negative CD45RA+ TemRA cells. The entry originates in a study of shared clonotypes between healthy human individuals. In replicate PCRs of sorted subsets, around 200 ng DNA, approximately 30,000 T cell genomes, was used. The protocol was immunoSEQ multiplex PCR, while the TCRdb copy is restricted to in-frame clones and leaves out a portion. The sample lists 90,000 to 120,000 clones; roughly 66% were seen once. General study results and limits: On the whole, naive subsets had larger estimated richness than memory subsets had.

J is TRBJ2-2 and V is TRBV7-3; TRBD2 matches 11 bases. Sequencing was performed on memory CD8+ T cells sorted from blood. This sample's subset: CD45RO+ cells pooled with CCR7-negative TemRA cells. The TCR was taken from a woman aged 25 to 39 in good health. CDR3 in DNA: TGTGCCAGCAGCTTTCAGCTAGCGGGAGGAGGCGGGGAGCTGTTTTTT. Its protein product is CASSFQLAGGGGELFF.